Following are 21 T cell receptor beta chains from one sample sequenced in a study of tissue T cells after allogeneic stem cell transplantation. This table comes from immunoSEQ multiplex PCR, and its TCRdb copy is limited to in-frame clones, with some not included. The table has about 22,000 clones, 69% seen once. The sequenced sample consisted of blood. The source of these receptors is a female BALB/c mouse in good health. The strain's MHC haplotype is H2-d.

As concerns this clone: The germline and genes are mouse ones. The read finishes 1 residue shy of the CDR3 end, and the germline J gene is used to complete it. The V gene is TRBV13-3, the J gene TRBJ2-5, with TRBD2 identical over 11 bases. Germline V lookup: CDR1 NNHDY, CDR2 SYVADS. Losses at the gene ends were 0 bases for V and 6 bases for J; bases not matched to a gene: 6. This CDR3 region has 16 residues. CDR3 DNA (partial): TGTGCCAGCAGTGATGGGGACTGGGGGTCGCCGGACACCCAGTAC. Protein sequence: CASSDGDWGSPDTQY. The complete CDR3 protein is CASSDGDWGSPDTQYF.

As to this clone: Gene names and germline refer to mouse. CDR3 bases read: TGTGCCAGCGGTGATGCCGGTAGTCAAAACACCTTGTAC. It translates to CASGDAGSQNTLY. The full-length CDR3 reads as CASGDAGSQNTLYF. This chain joins TRBV13-2 and TRBJ2-4; D is ambiguous. The DNA ends 1 residue before the CDR3 does, and the rest of the CDR3 is filled in from the germline J gene. Deletions cut 0 bases from V and 0 bases from J, with 5 bases between. CDR1 is NNHNN, CDR2 SYGAGS, per germline (reference sequence). The CDR3 runs to 14 residues.

About this clone: Gene and germline names: mouse. The read halts 1 residue ahead of the CDR3 end, with the missing end drawn from the germline J gene. This chain links TRBV4 with TRBJ1-2, with 7 positions matching TRBD1. Germline loops: CDR1 LGHDT, CDR2 YNNKQL (reference sequence). CDR3 length equals 13 residues. V was pared by 5 bases and J by 4 bases, with 4 bases of the junction left unmatched. CDR3 residues: CASSQGDSSDYTF. Partial CDR3 DNA: TGTGCCAGCAGCCAGGGGGACAGCTCCGACTACACC.

With regard to this clone: Mouse gene names apply. The part of the CDR3 DNA that was read is TGCACCTGCAGTGCAGATCACAAACAGCATGCAAACACAGAAGTCTTC. This gives the protein CTCSADHKQHANTEVF. The whole CDR3 protein reads CTCSADHKQHANTEVFF. The V and J genes are TRBV1 and TRBJ1-1; unclear D gene. The sequence runs out 1 residue before the end of the CDR3; the remainder is reconstructed from the germline J gene. Germline V gene lookup returns CDR1 NSQYPW and CDR2 LRSPGD (reference sequence). The CDR3 has 17 amino acids. Between the trimmed V and J ends, which lost 0 bases and 0 bases, there was a span of 14 bases.

A few counts support this clone. Germline and genes: mouse. The CDR3 end falls 1 residue outside the read, so it is completed with the germline J gene. The chain joins TRBV5 to TRBJ1-5; 7 bases line up with TRBD1. CDR1 is LGHNA, CDR2 YNLKQL, per germline (reference sequence). This CDR3 spans 15 amino acids. J lost 3 bases, V lost 4 bases, and 6 bases had no gene match. CDR3 bases read: TGTGCCAGCAGCCTCGACAGGGCGGGCAACCAGGCTCCGCTT. Translated, it gives CASSLDRAGNQAPL. The entire CDR3 is CASSLDRAGNQAPLF.

With regard to this clone: Gene names are the mouse ones. The read gets to within 1 residue of the CDR3 end, and the germline J gene fills in the rest. V and J are TRBV5 and TRBJ1-1; 8 bases align to TRBD1. Per germline, CDR1 LGHNA and CDR2 YNLKQL (reference sequence). With 0 bases clipped from V and 1 base from J, the junction kept 4 bases outside the gene matches. This CDR3 has 16 amino acids. CDR3 DNA (partial): TGTGCCAGCAGCCAAGATCCCGGGACAGGGAACACAGAAGTCTTC. It is translated as CASSQDPGTGNTEVF. The whole CDR3 is CASSQDPGTGNTEVFF.

As for this clone: Gene names are the mouse ones. The read comes to an end 1 residue before the CDR3 does, leaving the germline J gene to fill in the end. This sample also contains other DNA sequences that code for the same CDR3. The chain is built from TRBV31 and TRBJ1-2, with 7 bases aligning to TRBD1. Germline V gene sequence: CDR1 GKSSPN, CDR2 SITVG. Trimming removed 3 bases from V and 0 bases from J; junction bases left unmatched: 4. This CDR3 comprises 14 residues. CDR3: CAWSRQGANSDYTF. The CDR3 DNA, read in part, is TGTGCCTGGAGCCGACAGGGTGCAAACTCCGACTACACC.

Concerning this clone: Mouse germline and gene names are used. The CDR3 goes on 1 residue after the read ends, and that part is filled in from the germline J gene. This chain links TRBV13-3 with TRBJ1-4, with 11 nucleotides matching TRBD1. There are 14 residues in the CDR3. Germline trimming cut 5 bases from V and 7 bases from J; bases unmatched to any gene: 4. Germline V gives CDR1 NNHDY, CDR2 SYVADS. The DNA read from the CDR3 is TGTGCCAGCAGGAGGGACAGGGGGGCCGAAAGATTATTT. Translation gives CASRRDRGAERLF. The full CDR3 protein is CASRRDRGAERLFF. Full variable domain (missing parts from reference TRBV13-3 and TRBJ1-4): EAAVTQSPRSKVAVTGGKVTLSCHQTNNHDYMYWYRQDTGHGLRLIHYSYVADSTEKGDIPDGYKASRPSQENFSLILELASLSQTAVYFCASRRDRGAERLFFGHGTKLSVL.

With respect to this clone: Mouse gene names apply. The read falls 1 residue short of the CDR3 end, and the missing part is taken from the germline J gene. This rearrangement joins TRBV4 to TRBJ2-5, with 9 bases lining up with TRBD2. The V gene's germline CDR1 is LGHDT and CDR2 YNNKQL (reference sequence). V lost 4 bases and J lost 3; bases outside the gene matches: 2. CDR3 size: 14 residues. The CDR3 sequence: CASSFGTGQDTQYF. The part of the CDR3 DNA that was read is TGTGCCAGCAGCTTTGGGACTGGGCAAGACACCCAGTAC.

This clone was counted a few times. Mouse names are used for the genes. The read ends 1 residue early relative to the CDR3; the germline J gene fills the gap. The chain recombines TRBV24 with TRBJ2-7, with D possibly TRBD1 on 6 matching bases. Germline V gene lookup returns CDR1 KGHTA and CDR2 FRNEEI. This CDR3 spans 14 amino acids. V gave up 4 bases and J gave up 0 bases, with 10 bases separating them. The CDR3 DNA, read in part, is TGTGCCAGCAGTCCGACAGGTAGCTCCTATGAACAGTAC. Protein sequence: CASSPTGSSYEQY. The CDR3, in full, reads CASSPTGSSYEQYF.

About this clone itself: These gene names are mouse names. The read ends 1 residue before the CDR3 terminus; that terminus is restored from the germline J gene. The chain has TRBV5 and TRBJ2-3, with D tentatively TRBD1 or TRBD2 (5 bases each). V was trimmed by 3 bases and J by 1 base, leaving 11 bases between them. The germline V gene encodes CDR1 LGHNA and CDR2 YNLKQL (reference sequence). CDR3 length: 15 amino acids. Here the CDR3 reads CASSQTGVGAETLYF. CDR3 DNA, as far as it was read: TGTGCCAGCAGCCAGACGGGGGTGGGTGCAGAAACGCTGTAT.

Regarding this clone: The genes are named according to mouse. From the germline J gene comes the end of the CDR3, since the read stops 1 residue before it. The V gene is TRBV13-1, the J gene TRBJ2-3, with TRBD2 identical over 14 bases. After removal of 2 bases from V and 3 bases from J, the junction contained 2 bases not matched to a gene. Germline loops: CDR1 NSHNY, CDR2 SYGAGN. The CDR3 contains 16 residues. The sequenced CDR3 bases are TGTGCCAGCAGTGAAAGGGACTGGGGGGGCGCAGAAACGCTGTAT. Its translation: CASSERDWGGAETLY. The full CDR3 protein reads CASSERDWGGAETLYF.

Details on this clone: The genes and germline here are from mouse. The missing CDR3 end, 1 residue past where the read stops, is filled in from the germline J gene. The genes are TRBV31 and TRBJ2-3; 8 bases are shared with TRBD2. The ends lost 0 bases at V and 1 base at J; junction bases unmatched: 3. The CDR3 loop spans 15 amino acids. CDR1 GKSSPN and CDR2 SITVG come from the germline V gene. Partial CDR3 DNA: TGTGCCTGGAGTCTCAAACTGGGGGGTGCAGAAACGCTGTAT. Its protein product is CAWSLKLGGAETLY. The complete CDR3 sequence is CAWSLKLGGAETLYF.

In the case of this clone: Genes and germline are mouse. The read is 1 residue too short to cover the CDR3 end, so that end is filled in from the germline J gene. The chain employs TRBV20 and TRBJ2-2, with 9 bases fitting TRBD1. There are 14 residues in the CDR3. V trimming: 6 bases; J trimming: 0 bases; junction bases outside the gene matches: 2. Germline CDR1 GFQATS, CDR2 STVNSAI. The CDR3 sequence: CGARQGANTGQLYF. CDR3 DNA (partial): TGTGGTGCCCGACAGGGGGCAAACACCGGGCAGCTCTAC.

A note on this clone: The gene names given are mouse names. The read terminates 1 residue before the CDR3 end, so the remaining end is supplied by the germline J gene. The chain recombines TRBV19 with TRBJ2-7; D possibly uses TRBD1 or TRBD2 (5 bases each). The CDR3 totals 12 residues. Germline lookup yields CDR1 FNHDT and CDR2 SITEND (reference sequence). V lost 2 bases, J lost 4 bases, and 7 bases lay in between. The part of the CDR3 DNA that was read is TGTGCCAGCAGTATGCGGGGGTATGAACAGTAC. It yields the protein CASSMRGYEQY. The CDR3 as a whole reads CASSMRGYEQYF.

Note on this clone: The germline and genes are mouse ones. This CDR3 reads CAWSFPGQGAETLYF. The sequenced CDR3 bases are TGTGCCTGGAGTTTCCCGGGACAGGGTGCAGAAACGCTGTAT. V gene TRBV31 combines with J gene TRBJ2-3; the match to TRBD1 covers 8 bases. Read data end 1 residue before the CDR3 end; the end is taken from the germline J gene. Germline loops: CDR1 GKSSPN, CDR2 SITVG. The J segment lost 1 base and the V segment lost 2 bases, leaving 5 bases of the junction unmatched. The length of the CDR3 is 15 residues.

As to this clone: Gene names and germline match the mouse. The read finishes 1 residue shy of the CDR3 end, and the germline J gene is used to complete it. V gene TRBV1 combines with J gene TRBJ2-4; 11 nucleotides line up with TRBD1. The CDR3 loop spans 14 amino acids. CDR1 is NSQYPW, CDR2 LRSPGD, per germline (reference sequence). The V and J ends lost 3 bases and 8 bases, in that order; junction bases with no gene match: 4. Incomplete CDR3 DNA: TGCACCTGCAGTGCGCCGGGACAGGGGGTCACCTTGTAC. Translated, it gives CTCSAPGQGVTLY. The whole CDR3 sequence reads CTCSAPGQGVTLYF.

With regard to this clone: Gene names are mouse gene names. Coverage ceases 1 residue before the CDR3 finishes, and the germline J gene fills in the end. The rearrangement links TRBV5 to TRBJ2-2; 12 bases line up with TRBD2. From germline, CDR1 is LGHNA and CDR2 YNLKQL (reference sequence). The CDR3 has 16 amino acids. Trimming took 3 bases from V and 3 from J; bases not matched to a gene: 2. The CDR3 DNA, read in part, is TGTGCCAGCAGCCAGGGACTGGGGGGAGACACCGGGCAGCTCTAC. This gives the protein CASSQGLGGDTGQLY. The whole CDR3 protein reads CASSQGLGGDTGQLYF.

For this clone: Gene names and germline refer to mouse. The read is 1 residue too short to cover the CDR3 end, so that end is filled in from the germline J gene. The chain has TRBV1 and TRBJ2-4; D not certain. The CDR3 length is 13 residues. The V gene lost 1 base and the J gene lost 4 bases, with 6 bases spanning the gap. The germline V gene has CDR1 NSQYPW and CDR2 LRSPGD (reference sequence). CDR3: CTCSAARKNTLYF. CDR3 DNA (partial): TGCACCTGCAGTGCAGCTAGGAAAAACACCTTGTAC.

Concerning this clone: Germline and genes: mouse. The CDR3 extends 1 residue past the end of the read, so its final part is completed from the germline J gene. The V call is TRBV1, the J call TRBJ2-5; D not certain. This CDR3 is built from 13 residues. Trimming removed 3 bases at V and 0 bases at J, with 4 bases between. In germline, CDR1 is NSQYPW, CDR2 LRSPGD (reference sequence). Partial CDR3 DNA: TGCACCTGCAGTGCCAAAAACCAAGACACCCAGTAC. This codes for CTCSAKNQDTQY. The complete CDR3 protein is CTCSAKNQDTQYF.

In this sample, this clone turned up a few times. The genes are named according to mouse. The DNA ends 1 residue before the CDR3 does, and the rest of the CDR3 is filled in from the germline J gene. The genes are TRBV20 and TRBJ1-3; a weak D match, TRBD1 (6 bases). The V and J ends lost 4 bases and 0 bases respectively, with 13 bases between them. Germline CDR1 reads GFQATS; CDR2 reads STVNSAI. This CDR3 spans 15 amino acids. The covered CDR3 bases are TGTGGTGCTACTCGGGACAACCTTTCTGGAAATACGCTCTAT. Translating gives CGATRDNLSGNTLY. The full CDR3 protein reads CGATRDNLSGNTLYF.